This T cell receptor (beta chain) appears in the sequencing data of a study of cytomegalovirus exposure and HLA in healthy donors. A word on this clone: As yet, its antigen is unknown.

Primers for the PCR totalled 60 Vbeta and 13 Jbeta. Sequenced by immunoSEQ multiplex PCR; TCRdb stores in-frame clones only, minus some. The sample holds 170,000 or so clones; over 70% are singletons and the top ten take around 1.3%. Study-level points and caveats: The authors reported that TCR beta sequences could predict HLA-A and HLA-B alleles. These predictions were accurate for most subjects in the first cohort. In a later analysis, a missense DCLRE1C variant was linked to TCR beta V- and J-gene trimming.

Likely unrecorded immune exposures existed in these nominally healthy donors. V lost 4 bases and J 5 bases, leaving 11 bases between the germline ends. CDR3 length equals 14 residues. CDR1 SNHLY and CDR2 FYNNEI come from the germline V gene. The chain carries TRBV2 and TRBJ2-2; a weak D match, TRBD1 (7 bases). This clonotype was sampled from a woman under 40 in good health and CMV-seronegative. The sample comprised PBMCs. The CDR3 DNA reads as TGTGCCAGCAGTGTGGAGGGGGCAACCGGGGAGCTGTTTTTT. Translated, it gives CASSVEGATGELFF.